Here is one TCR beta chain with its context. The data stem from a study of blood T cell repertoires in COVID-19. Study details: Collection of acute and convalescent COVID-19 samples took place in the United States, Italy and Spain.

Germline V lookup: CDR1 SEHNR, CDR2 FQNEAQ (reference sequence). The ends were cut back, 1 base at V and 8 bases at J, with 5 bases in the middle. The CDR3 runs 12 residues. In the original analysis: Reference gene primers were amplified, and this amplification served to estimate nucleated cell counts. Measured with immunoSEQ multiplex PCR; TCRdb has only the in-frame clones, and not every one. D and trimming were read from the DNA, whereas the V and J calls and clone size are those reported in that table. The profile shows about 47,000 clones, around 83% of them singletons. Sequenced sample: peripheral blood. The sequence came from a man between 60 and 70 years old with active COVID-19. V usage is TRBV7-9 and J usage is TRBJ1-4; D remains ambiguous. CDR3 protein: CASSLVQEKLFF. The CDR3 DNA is TGTGCCAGCAGCTTAGTTCAGGAAAAACTGTTTTTT. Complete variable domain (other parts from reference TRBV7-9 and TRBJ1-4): DTGVSQNPRHKITKRGQNVTFRCDPISEHNRLYWYRQTLGQGPEFLTYFQNEAQLEKSRLLSDRFSAERPKGSFSTLEIQRTEQGDSAMYLCASSLVQEKLFFGSGTQLSVL.